These T cell receptor beta chains were read from a single sample in a study of blood T cell repertoires in COVID-19. Profiled with immunoSEQ multiplex PCR; TCRdb holds only in-frame clones, not every one. The data hold 250,000 or so clones, with approximately 85% observed a single time. The sequenced sample consisted of peripheral blood. These receptor sequences come from a woman in her seventies with acute or convalescent COVID-19. The CDR3 runs from the conserved cysteine through the conserved F or W. D genes are given only for firm matches. Clone size is stated in some rows and not others, as once, few, many or a class when expanded.

clone_size d_call j_call v_call cdr3_aa cdr3_nt
. TRBD2 TRBJ2-1 TRBV12-3/TRBV12-4 CASRSGGYNEQFF TGTGCCAGTAGAAGCGGGGGCTACAATGAGCAGTTCTTC
. TRBD2 TRBJ2-1 TRBV4-3 CASSQGGGYTEQFF TGCGCCAGCAGCCAAGGGGGGGGTTACACTGAGCAGTTCTTC
. . TRBJ1-3 TRBV5-6 CASSSPGDTIYF TGTGCCAGCAGTTCTCCCGGAGACACCATATATTTT
. . TRBJ1-3 TRBV24-1 CATSDPSQGSGNTIYF TGTGCCACCAGTGATCCCTCACAGGGATCTGGAAACACCATATATTTT
. . TRBJ2-6 TRBV9 CASSTQGGGANVLTF TGTGCCAGCAGCACCCAGGGTGGTGGGGCCAACGTCCTGACTTTC
. . TRBJ1-4 TRBV6-6 CASSARRGLGEKLFF TGTGCCAGCAGCGCCCGCCGAGGGTTAGGGGAAAAACTGTTTTTT
once . TRBJ2-5 TRBV20-1 CSASSGRGGQETQYF TGCAGTGCTAGTTCCGGGCGAGGGGGACAAGAGACCCAGTACTTC
. . TRBJ1-2 TRBV29-1 CSVESVNYGYTF TGCAGCGTTGAATCAGTTAACTATGGCTACACCTTC
. . TRBJ1-3 TRBV6-2/TRBV6-3 CASSYRGTGNTIYF TGTGCCAGCAGTTACAGGGGGACCGGAAACACCATATATTTT
. . TRBJ1-2 TRBV4-2 CASSQGLWENYGYTF TGTGCCAGCAGCCAGGGACTCTGGGAAAACTATGGCTACACCTTC
few TRBD1 TRBJ1-5 TRBV6-2/TRBV6-3 CASSYRAGTELNSNQPQHF TGTGCCAGCAGTTACCGAGCCGGGACAGAACTCAATAGCAATCAGCCCCAGCATTTT
once TRBD1 TRBJ2-4 TRBV24-1 CATSDLDRGLAKNIQYF TGTGCCACCAGTGATCTGGACAGGGGGCTTGCCAAAAACATTCAGTACTTC
. . TRBJ1-5 TRBV4-3 CASSQARHIPNQPQHF TGCGCCAGCAGCCAAGCTCGTCACATTCCCAATCAGCCCCAGCATTTT
. . TRBJ1-5 TRBV6-5 CASSYSSRGNQPQHF TGTGCCAGCAGTTACTCGTCCCGGGGTAATCAGCCCCAGCATTTT
. . TRBJ1-2 TRBV5-5 CASSLVSGAGNYGYTF TGTGCCAGCAGCTTGGTGTCAGGGGCTGGTAACTATGGCTACACCTTC
. . TRBJ1-6 TRBV5-1 CASSFSIAGSPLHF TGCGCCAGCAGCTTTTCGATCGCGGGGTCACCCCTCCACTTT
. . TRBJ1-4 TRBV19 CASSIPGLATNEKLFF TGTGCCAGTAGTATTCCTGGCCTTGCAACTAATGAAAAACTGTTTTTT
. TRBD2 TRBJ2-5 TRBV15 CATSRDWGLKYF TGTGCCACCAGCAGAGATTGGGGACTAAAGTACTTC
. . TRBJ2-3 TRBV6-5 CASRSGHTDTQYF TGTGCCAGCCGGTCGGGACACACAGATACGCAGTATTTT
. TRBD1 TRBJ1-1 TRBV5-1 CASSLGLDRGDEAFF TGCGCCAGCAGCCTGGGATTGGACAGGGGAGATGAAGCTTTCTTT
. . TRBJ2-7 TRBV27 CASRPRYRDLTYEQYF TGTGCCAGCAGGCCTCGATACCGGGACTTAACCTACGAGCAGTACTTC
. TRBD1 TRBJ2-1 TRBV24-1 CATSDKTGNPYNEQFF TGTGCCACCAGTGATAAGACAGGGAACCCCTACAATGAGCAGTTCTTC
. . TRBJ1-5 TRBV19 CASSNRDYNQPQHF TGTGCCAGTAGTAACCGGGACTACAATCAGCCCCAGCATTTT
. TRBD1 TRBJ2-1 TRBV7-2 CASSLGTGSKSYNEQFF TGTGCCAGCAGCCTGGGGACAGGGAGTAAGTCCTACAATGAGCAGTTCTTC
. . TRBJ1-2 TRBV9 CASSVGSYGYTF TGTGCCAGCAGCGTGGGCAGCTATGGCTACACCTTC
. TRBD2 TRBJ2-2 TRBV9 CASSVGQSGGHTGELFF TGTGCCAGCAGCGTAGGGCAGTCGGGGGGGCATACCGGGGAGCTGTTTTTT
. TRBD1 TRBJ1-2 TRBV10-1 CASSPDRVDYGYTF TGCGCCAGCAGCCCCGACAGGGTTGACTATGGCTACACCTTC
few . TRBJ1-4 TRBV4-2 CASSKGEKQNEKLFF TGTGCCAGCAGCAAAGGGGAGAAACAAAATGAAAAACTGTTTTTT
. TRBD1 TRBJ1-5 TRBV18 CASSPDRSNQPQHF TGTGCCAGCTCACCGGACAGGAGTAATCAGCCCCAGCATTTT
. . TRBJ2-7 TRBV3-1/TRBV3-2 CASSPDKGAYEQYF TGTGCCAGCAGCCCTGACAAGGGAGCCTACGAGCAGTACTTC
. . TRBJ1-1 TRBV4-2 CASSHSRVMNTEAFF TGTGCCAGCAGCCACTCCAGGGTTATGAACACTGAAGCTTTCTTT
. . TRBJ2-7 TRBV6-5 CASSYLRQVNEQYF TGTGCCAGCAGTTACCTCCGACAGGTAAACGAGCAGTACTTC
. TRBD1 TRBJ2-7 TRBV10-3 CAISETGGKYEQYF TGTGCCATCAGTGAGACAGGGGGCAAGTACGAGCAGTACTTC